The next 11 T cell receptor beta chains were all read from a single sample in a study of breast tumors, draining lymph nodes, adjacent tissues. Breast cancer patients provided tissue from their axillary draining lymph nodes. TCRdb called the multiplex PCR reads again in MiXCR, with one record for every CDR3 protein. The sample gives 85,000 to 130,000 distinct CDR3 sequences, about 30% of which show up once; under 6% is in the top ten. Sequencing was carried out using axillary lymph node tissue. Receptor source: a female donor with breast cancer. Some clones in this sample may be carry-over from other donors' samples.

This clonotype was counted only a few times. A much larger clonotype is one base distant, so this may be a read error. This likely comes from a read error, as the CDR3 has no conserved phenylalanine or tryptophan at its end. Because the CDR3's place on the DNA is in doubt, the DNA is left out and the CDR3 is given as listed by TCRdb. The gene calls are TRBV14 and TRBJ2-7; the table's D call, TRBD1, was not checked against the DNA. From germline, CDR1 is SGHDN and CDR2 FVKESK. Termini included, the CDR3 measures 14 amino acids. This chain's CDR3 is CASSRTGVSYEQSL.

This clonotype was seen repeatedly, ten times or more. The genes are TRBV2 and TRBJ2-1, with D possibly TRBD1 on 6 matching bases. The CDR3 contains 18 residues. Between the trimmed V and J ends, which lost 8 bases and 5 bases, there was a span of 28 bases. The germline gives CDR1 SNHLY, CDR2 FYNNEI. DNA for the CDR3: TGTGCCAGCGGGGGCCCCTCTAATCGGCTAGGAATCAACAATGAGCAGTTCTTC. Residues: CASGGPSNRLGINNEQFF.

The table lists this clonotype with many counts. The rearrangement links TRBV20-1 to TRBJ1-2, with a tentative D call TRBD1 (5 bases). Germline loops: CDR1 DFQATT, CDR2 SNEGSKA (reference sequence). V was trimmed by 6 bases and J by 3 bases, leaving 17 bases between them. The CDR3 runs to 14 residues. The CDR3 DNA sequence: TGCAGTGCAAGGGACCCAGGGTGGCACTATGGCTACACCTTC. Amino acid sequence: CSARDPGWHYGYTF.

Ten or more counts support this clonotype. This rearrangement joins TRBV4-1 to TRBJ1-3; D is ambiguous. With 0 bases removed from V and 7 bases from J, the gap between germline ends came to 13 bases. This CDR3 has 15 amino acids. Germline assignment: CDR1 MGHRA and CDR2 YSYEKL. The CDR3 is CASSQDSTLGNTIYF. In nucleotides, the CDR3 is TGCGCCAGCAGCCAAGACTCCACACTGGGGAACACCATATATTTT.

This clonotype was seen repeatedly, ten times or more. V gene TRBV4-1 combines with J gene TRBJ1-6; D perhaps matches TRBD1 (5 bases). Germline V gene lookup returns CDR1 MGHRA and CDR2 YSYEKL. The CDR3 has 15 amino acids. The ends were cut back, 5 bases at V and 9 bases at J, with 17 bases in the middle. The CDR3: CASSAPGLIVSPLHF. The CDR3 nucleotides read TGCGCCAGCAGCGCCCCGGGACTGATAGTTTCACCCCTCCACTTT.

There are many counts of this clonotype. The chain links TRBV18 to TRBJ2-1, with 9 bases identical to TRBD1. Germline V gene lookup returns CDR1 KGHSH and CDR2 LQKENI. The CDR3 contains 14 residues. Germline trimming cut 9 bases from V and 9 bases from J; bases unmatched to any gene: 12. The CDR3: CASHSGTGYGEQFF. In nucleotides, the CDR3 is TGTGCCAGTCACAGTGGGACAGGGTATGGTGAGCAGTTCTTC.

The chain uses TRBV7-9 and TRBJ2-7, with 11 nucleotides matching TRBD2. This CDR3 is built from 15 residues. From germline, CDR1 is SEHNR and CDR2 FQNEAQ (reference sequence). Trimming at V came to 5 bases and at J to 2 bases, leaving 5 bases not matched to a gene. The CDR3 DNA follows: TGTGCCAGCAGCGAGGGACTAGCGGATACCTACGAGCAGTACTTC. Translating it yields CASSEGLADTYEQYF. Complete variable domain (other parts from reference TRBV7-9 and TRBJ2-7): DTGVSQNPRHKITKRGQNVTFRCDPISEHNRLYWYRQTLGQGPEFLTYFQNEAQLEKSRLLSDRFSAERPKGSFSTLEIQRTEQGDSAMYLCASSEGLADTYEQYFGPGTRLTVT.

Concerning this clonotype: Being one base from a much bigger clone, this may be a read error. The CDR3 spells CASSLPAGAYGHTF. The CDR3 nucleotides read TGTGCCAGCAGCTTACCCGCAGGGGCCTATGGCCACACCTTC. The J gene is TRBJ1-2, the V gene TRBV13; D perhaps matches TRBD1 (6 bases). From germline, CDR1 is PRHDT and CDR2 FYEKMQ (reference sequence). The CDR3 totals 14 residues.

This clonotype was seen repeatedly, ten times or more. The chain is built from TRBV7-8 and TRBJ1-2, with unresolved D. The ends were cut back, 0 bases at V and 8 bases at J, with 10 bases in the middle. Germline assignment: CDR1 SGHVS and CDR2 FQNEAQ. The CDR3 spans 13 residues. CDR3 in DNA: TGTGCCAGCAGCTTAGCGCGGCAGGCCGGCTACACCTTC. Residues: CASSLARQAGYTF.

This clonotype was seen ten or more times. V gene TRBV5-1 combines with J gene TRBJ1-5, with D unclear. The germline V gene encodes CDR1 SGHRS and CDR2 YFSETQ. V was shortened by 2 bases and J by 5 bases, with 14 bases between the two germline ends. The CDR3 contains 15 residues. CDR3 residues: CASSFAKDGYQPQHF. The CDR3 nucleotides are TGCGCCAGCAGCTTCGCCAAGGACGGTTATCAGCCCCAGCATTTT.

The chain carries TRBV19 and TRBJ2-5; 12 bases map to TRBD2. Germline CDR1 reads LNHDA; CDR2 reads SQIVND (reference sequence). This CDR3 has 16 residues. After removal of 3 bases from V and 2 bases from J, the junction contained 4 bases not matched to a gene. The CDR3 is CASSIPGTSGQETQYF. CDR3 bases: TGTGCCAGTAGTATCCCCGGGACTAGCGGGCAAGAGACCCAGTACTTC. Using reference TRBV19 and TRBJ2-5 for the parts outside the CDR3, the full variable domain is DGGITQSPKYLFRKEGQNVTLSCEQNLNHDAMYWYRQDPGQGLRLIYYSQIVNDFQKGDIAEGYSVSREKKESFPLTVTSAQKNPTAFYLCASSIPGTSGQETQYFGPGTRLLVL.